This T cell receptor (beta chain) was found in a study of CXCR3-negative and CXCR3-positive naive CD8 T cells (dated by TCRdb to the late 2010s). In the study overall: In total, 130 million to 150 million TRB reads were obtained, which works out to roughly 1.5 +/- 0.3 million reads per library. Diversity and physicochemical repertoire analyses were performed on 11 donors pooled from two independent experiments. The TRBV-TRBJ cluster analysis covered naive subsets from roughly five donors and memory cells from 3 donors.

With respect to this clonotype: The antigen this receptor binds is unknown.

The investigation overall reported the following: Comparably high repertoire diversity was found in both naive subsets, whereas much lower repertoire diversity was found in memory CD8+ T cells. Freshly isolated PBMCs were used for most assays because CXCR3 expression went down partially after cryopreservation. Because surface CD5, which is linked to self-reactivity in mice, was comparable between the naive subsets, TCR interaction strength was also inferred from the physicochemical properties of TRB CDR3s. Compared with CXCR3-negative naive cells, CXCR3-positive naive cells had TRB CDR3s with higher hydrophobicity (lower Kidera factor 4), lower energy, and higher strength and volume indices. Naive CXCR3-negative and CXCR3-positive cells from the same donor showed similar TRBV-TRBJ usage, whereas memory cells showed distinct patterns.

These reads were obtained on a NextSeq 550. The Human TCR Profiling Kit (MiLaboratory) was used to prepare UMI-labeled 5' RACE TRB cDNA libraries. cDNA synthesis used the entire amount of extracted RNA, and PCR amplification then used the entire amount of cDNA produced. Libraries were prepared in parallel with an identical number of PCR cycles. The original pipeline was this. MIGEC and MiXCR extracted about 54,000 +/- 9,700 unique UMI-labeled TRB cDNA molecules per library, requiring at least two reads per UMI. An average of roughly 40,000 +/- 10,000 functional in-frame TRB CDR3 nucleotide clonotypes without stop codons was found per library. After downsampling to 5000 UMI-labeled TRB molecules per sample, diversity metrics such as normalized Shannon-Wiener and Chao1 were calculated in VDJtools. For the central five CDR3 residues, VDJtools calculated physicochemical properties weighted by clonotype size, namely interaction energy, strength, volume and Kidera factor 4. TCRdb reanalyzed the reads, keeping one entry per CDR3 protein sequence and omitting DNA. What appears here as the V and J calls and clone size reflects TCRdb's work, not the paper's. The table of this sample itemizes roughly 71,000 distinct CDR3 sequences. The ten largest make up approximately 1.5% of the sample.

The CDR3, from cysteine to phenylalanine, totals 17 residues. The DNA is unrecorded. Each CD8+ T cell subset was flow-sorted in triplicate, with over 250,000 cells per subset placed directly into RLT lysis buffer. To exclude memory contaminants, naive CD8+ T cells were stringently defined as CD45RO-CCR7+CD27+CD95-. Using standard density gradient centrifugation, peripheral blood mononuclear cells were isolated from buffy coats. Naive CXCR3-negative and CXCR3-positive CD8+ T cells were flow-sorted on a FACSAria III. An RNeasy Mini Kit was used to extract total RNA from the sorted cells. Sequenced input: naive CXCR3- CD8+ T cells from blood. What the cell subset or site label conveys for this sample: CD45RO-CCR7+CD27+CD95- naive CD8+ T cells lacking CXCR3 (TNR3-). The rearrangement combines TRBV12-3 or TRBV12-4 with TRBJ2-2; TCRdb picks TRBD2, but there is no DNA to check that call. The TCR comes from a human donor in good health. Some clones in this sample may be carry-over from other donors' samples. The CDR3: CASSLEGLAGTSGELFF.